The 27 T cell receptor beta chains presented below share a single source sample, sequenced in a study of beta chain features in type 1 diabetes. Expressed TCRB transcripts were sequenced because the isolated RNA had all been reverse transcribed beforehand. Libraries were prepared by immunoSEQ multiplex PCR; TCRdb keeps only in-frame clonotypes and omits some of them. Of 90,000 to 110,000 clones in the sample, almost 40% were seen once. Source material: stem cell memory CD4+ T cells from blood. Receptors were obtained from a woman younger than 30 in good health.

J is TRBJ2-1 and V is TRBV19; D perhaps matches TRBD2 (6 bases). This CDR3 has 15 residues. CDR1 is LNHDA, CDR2 SQIVND, per germline (reference sequence). Trimming left V 4 bases short and J 0 bases short, with 10 bases between. CDR3 nucleotides: TGTGCCAGTAGTACCGGGACTTTCTCCTACAATGAGCAGTTCTTC. Protein: CASSTGTFSYNEQFF.

The gene calls are TRBV7-2 and TRBJ2-1; tentatively, D is TRBD2 (5 bases). V was clipped by 1 base and J by 0 bases, with 10 bases between them. Germline-derived CDR1 and CDR2 are SGHTA and FQGNSA. This CDR3 is 16 amino acids long. The chain's CDR3 is CASSLVRGSSYNEQFF. CDR3 coding DNA: TGTGCCAGCAGCTTAGTCCGGGGTAGCTCCTACAATGAGCAGTTCTTC.

In this sample, this clone turned up many times. This chain joins TRBV30 and TRBJ2-6, with a weak D call TRBD1 (6 bases). Looked up from germline, CDR1 is GTSNPN and CDR2 is SVGIG (reference sequence). The CDR3 sequence is 13 residues long. V gave up 5 bases and J gave up 2 bases, with 7 bases separating them. This chain's CDR3 is CAWAGAGANVLTF. CDR3 sequence (DNA): TGTGCCTGGGCAGGGGCTGGGGCCAACGTCCTGACTTTC.

In regard to this clone: Relative to the germline gene, one junction end is altered; a read error may explain this. The chain couples TRBV7-7 to TRBJ1-4; 8 bases line up with TRBD1. CDR1 is SSHAT and CDR2 is FNYEAQ in the germline V gene (reference sequence). The length of the CDR3 is 14 residues. CDR3 sequence: CASSSGQAHEKLFF. In DNA form, the CDR3 reads TGTGCTAGCAGCTCGGGACAGGCTCATGAAAAACTGTTTTTT.

This clone was detected only a few times. This same CDR3 is encoded by further DNA sequences in the sample. The gene calls are TRBV5-1 and TRBJ1-1; no reliable D call. The germline CDR1 and CDR2 sequences are SGHRS and YFSETQ. The V end lost 0 bases, the J end lost 0 bases, and 9 bases lay between the germline ends. This CDR3 region has 15 residues. The DNA of the CDR3 is TGCGCCAGCAGCTTGGTCCCGGGAATGAACACTGAAGCTTTCTTT. Translating it yields CASSLVPGMNTEAFF. The full variable domain, its missing parts supplied by reference TRBV5-1 and TRBJ1-1, is KAGVTQTPRYLIKTRGQQVTLSCSPISGHRSVSWYQQTPGQGLQFLFEYFSETQRNKGNFPGRFSGRQFSNSRSEMNVSTLELGDSALYLCASSLVPGMNTEAFFGQGTRLTVV.

This clone was seen only once. The V call is TRBV6-5, the J call TRBJ2-7; no definite D call. This CDR3 is built from 12 residues. CDR1 MNHEY and CDR2 SVGAGI come from the germline V gene. Trimming removed 6 bases at V and 3 bases at J, with 9 bases between. Here the CDR3 DNA reads TGTGCCAGCAGCCGCGCAGGCTACGAGCAGTACTTC. Translation: CASSRAGYEQYF.

The chain couples TRBV28 to TRBJ1-3, with D tentatively TRBD1 (5 bases). V was clipped by 5 bases and J by 0 bases, with 14 bases between them. This CDR3 is 16 amino acids long. The germline V gene has CDR1 MDHEN and CDR2 SYDVKM. The CDR3 loop is CASSPPRQISGNTIYF. DNA for the CDR3: TGTGCCAGCAGTCCGCCGAGACAGATCTCTGGAAACACCATATATTTT.

The genes are TRBV27 and TRBJ2-7; perhaps TRBD1 as D (8 bases). Germline V lookup: CDR1 MNHEY, CDR2 SMNVEV (reference sequence). The CDR3 covers 17 residues. Between the trimmed V and J ends, which lost 5 bases and 2 bases, there was a span of 22 bases. CDR3 in amino acids: CASSPPFWTGTTYEQYF. CDR3 sequence (DNA): TGTGCCAGCAGTCCGCCGTTTTGGACAGGGACTACCTACGAGCAGTACTTC.

On this clone itself: The germline gene is not matched at one end of the junction; a read error may be the cause. The rearrangement links TRBV7-6 to TRBJ2-3; 7 positions match TRBD1. The CDR3 has 17 amino acids. The germline V gene has CDR1 SGHVS and CDR2 FNYEAQ. Written as DNA, the CDR3 is TGTGCCAGCAGCTTAGTTAAACAGGGGCGAGGCACGGATACGCAGTATTTT. Translating it yields CASSLVKQGRGTDTQYF.

The V call is TRBV19, the J call TRBJ2-1; 14 bases match TRBD2. With 6 bases clipped from V and 7 bases from J, the junction kept 2 bases outside the gene matches. Germline loops: CDR1 LNHDA, CDR2 SQIVND (reference sequence). The CDR3 spans 14 residues. In DNA form, the CDR3 reads TGTGCCAGTAGAGGACTAGCGGGGGGAAATGAGCAGTTCTTC. Its protein product is CASRGLAGGNEQFF.

CDR3 nucleotide sequence: TGTGCCAGCAGCATTGACGGGACTTATTCCCGGCAGTACTTC. It codes for CASSIDGTYSRQYF. The J gene is TRBJ2-7, the V gene TRBV5-6, with a possible D match to TRBD2 (6 bases). This CDR3 region has 14 residues. The V and J ends lost 4 bases and 9 bases respectively, with 20 bases between them. Germline V lookup: CDR1 SGHDT, CDR2 YYEEEE.

This clone was seen repeatedly, ten times or more. This chain joins TRBV7-9 and TRBJ2-1; 7 bases map to TRBD2. Germline lookup yields CDR1 SEHNR and CDR2 FQNEAQ (reference sequence). V shed 1 base, J shed 2 bases, and the junction held 5 bases outside the gene matches. CDR3 length equals 16 residues. The DNA for the CDR3 is TGTGCCAGCAGCTTAGGGGACTATAAGGCCTACAATGAGCAGTTCTTC. The encoded protein is CASSLGDYKAYNEQFF. The entire variable domain, with the rest obtained from reference TRBV7-9 and TRBJ2-1, is as follows: DTGVSQNPRHKITKRGQNVTFRCDPISEHNRLYWYRQTLGQGPEFLTYFQNEAQLEKSRLLSDRFSAERPKGSFSTLEIQRTEQGDSAMYLCASSLGDYKAYNEQFFGPGTRLTVL.

This clone has more than one count but fewer than ten. This chain's CDR3 is CASSFQGFQPQHF. DNA of the CDR3: TGTGCCAGCAGCTTCCAGGGATTCCAGCCCCAGCATTTT. This sequence joins TRBV7-2 and TRBJ1-5; possible D gene TRBD1, 5 bases. Per germline, CDR1 SGHTA and CDR2 FQGNSA. This CDR3 contains 13 residues. The V end was cut by 3 bases, the J end by 7 bases, with 10 bases between. Drawing the rest from reference TRBV7-2 and TRBJ1-5, the complete variable domain is GAGVSQSPSNKVTEKGKDVELRCDPISGHTALYWYRQSLGQGLEFLIYFQGNSAPDKSGLPSDRFSAERTGGSVSTLTIQRTQQEDSAVYLCASSFQGFQPQHFGDGTRLSIL.

This chain joins TRBV2 and TRBJ2-1; 13 bases agree with TRBD2. Trimming removed 11 bases from V and 5 bases from J; junction bases left unmatched: 6. Germline V CDR1 and CDR2: SNHLY, FYNNEI. The CDR3 runs 14 residues. The CDR3, as DNA: TGTGCCTATAGGGGACTAGCGGGGAACAATGAGCAGTTCTTC. Encoded protein: CAYRGLAGNNEQFF.

The rearrangement joins TRBV28 to TRBJ1-2; 8 nucleotides match TRBD1. In germline, CDR1 is MDHEN, CDR2 SYDVKM. The V and J ends lost 8 bases and 7 bases, in that order; junction bases with no gene match: 9. The CDR3 loop spans 13 amino acids. In DNA, the CDR3 is TGTGCCAGCGGAATCAGGGGGCTCGGTGGCTACACCTTC. Translation: CASGIRGLGGYTF.

The CDR3 sequence: CASSLSGRSTDTQYF. The CDR3 DNA follows: TGTGCCAGCAGTTTATCAGGGAGGAGCACAGATACGCAGTATTTT. The chain is built from TRBV27 and TRBJ2-3; the D gene is possibly TRBD2 (6 bases). V lost 0 bases and J 0 bases, leaving 7 bases between the germline ends. There are 15 residues in the CDR3. Germline CDR1 and CDR2: MNHEY and SMNVEV (reference sequence).

The chain couples TRBV7-8 to TRBJ2-7, with 9 positions matching TRBD2. CDR1 SGHVS and CDR2 FQNEAQ come from the germline V gene. After removal of 3 bases from V and 5 bases from J, the junction contained 8 bases not matched to a gene. The CDR3 length is 15 residues. CDR3 region: CASSLGTSSFNEQYF. In DNA, the CDR3 is TGTGCCAGCAGCTTGGGGACTAGCTCCTTTAACGAGCAGTACTTC. Using reference TRBV7-8 and TRBJ2-7 for the parts outside the CDR3, the full variable domain is GAGVSQSPRYKVAKRGQDVALRCDPISGHVSLFWYQQALGQGPEFLTYFQNEAQLDKSGLPSDRFFAERPEGSVSTLKIQRTQQEDSAVYLCASSLGTSSFNEQYFGPGTRLTVT.

The chain uses TRBV15 and TRBJ2-2; 7 nucleotides agree with TRBD2. This CDR3 is 13 amino acids long. The V gene's germline CDR1 is LNHNV and CDR2 YYDKDF (reference sequence). V lost 11 bases, J lost 1 base, and 4 bases stayed unmatched. The CDR3 bases are TGTGCCGCCGCGGGGGTGAACACCGGGGAGCTGTTTTTT. This sequence encodes CAAAGVNTGELFF.

This clone came up a few times. The chain recombines TRBV29-1 with TRBJ2-5, with 7 nucleotides matching TRBD1. The V gene end was trimmed by 4 bases and the J gene end by 2 bases; junction bases not matched to a gene: 1. CDR3 length: 12 residues. Germline V gene data show CDR1 as SQVTM and CDR2 as ANQGSEA. This CDR3 reads CSVGQGQETQYF. CDR3 in DNA: TGCAGCGTTGGACAGGGACAAGAGACCCAGTACTTC.

The chain carries TRBV7-2 and TRBJ1-2, with a possible D match to TRBD1 (5 bases). Trimming took off 6 bases at V and 8 bases at J, with 28 bases between the two ends. The CDR3 consists of 17 residues. From germline, CDR1 is SGHTA and CDR2 FQGNSA. The CDR3 protein is CASRSGTAFMGGEGYTF. CDR3 DNA: TGTGCCAGCAGATCCGGGACGGCTTTTATGGGGGGTGAGGGCTACACCTTC.

The V and J genes are TRBV5-5 and TRBJ2-7; 9 bases map to TRBD1. Per the germline V gene, CDR1 is SGHKS and CDR2 is YYEKEE (reference sequence). The CDR3 spans 16 residues. V shed 5 bases and J 1 base; nucleotides not matched to a gene: 10. CDR3 protein: CASRTNPGTGSYEQYF. CDR3 coding DNA: TGTGCCAGCAGAACTAACCCCGGGACAGGGTCCTACGAGCAGTACTTC. Variable domain in full (rest from reference TRBV5-5 and TRBJ2-7): DAGVTQSPTHLIKTRGQQVTLRCSPISGHKSVSWYQQVLGQGPQFIFQYYEKEERGRGNFPDRFSARQFPNYSSELNVNALLLGDSALYLCASRTNPGTGSYEQYFGPGTRLTVT.

The chain couples TRBV10-3 to TRBJ1-5; 9 nucleotides align to TRBD1. Trimming cost V 4 bases and J 2 bases; bases outside gene matches: 6. The CDR3 totals 16 residues. The germline V gene has CDR1 ENHRY and CDR2 SYGVKD. The CDR3 loop reads CAISGGTGNGNQPQHF. The CDR3 nucleotides read TGTGCCATCAGTGGGGGGACAGGGAACGGCAATCAGCCCCAGCATTTT.

The chain combines TRBV6-6 with TRBJ1-2; D gene ambiguous. V lost 0 bases and J 7 bases, leaving 6 bases between the germline ends. CDR3 length equals 12 residues. Germline CDR1 MNHNY, CDR2 SVGAGI (reference sequence). Written as DNA, the CDR3 is TGTGCCAGCAGTTACTCGGAGGTTGGCTACACCTTC. This codes for CASSYSEVGYTF.

This clone has only a few counts. The V call is TRBV19, the J call TRBJ2-1; possibly TRBD2 for D (5 bases). V dropped 3 bases and J dropped 7 bases, with 13 bases sitting between them. CDR1 and CDR2 (germline): LNHDA, SQIVND (reference sequence). This CDR3 has 14 residues. The chain's CDR3 is CASSMLRVRNEQFF. CDR3 coding DNA: TGTGCCAGTAGTATGTTGAGGGTGAGAAATGAGCAGTTCTTC.

The CDR3 DNA reads as TGTGCCAGCAGCCCGCGACCTACAGACAATGAGCAGTTCTTC. Amino acid sequence: CASSPRPTDNEQFF. The chain recombines TRBV11-2 with TRBJ2-1; no firm D call. Per the germline V gene, CDR1 is SGHAT and CDR2 is FQNNGV. The V end was cut by 5 bases, the J end by 5 bases, with 13 bases between. The CDR3 spans 14 residues.

The J gene is TRBJ2-7, the V gene TRBV7-9; D is ambiguous. This CDR3 is built from 12 residues. CDR1 and CDR2 (germline): SEHNR, FQNEAQ (reference sequence). Trimming removed 2 bases from V and 7 bases from J, with 9 bases in between. CDR3 residues: CASSLTAWEQYF. Written as DNA, the CDR3 is TGTGCCAGCAGCTTAACCGCGTGGGAGCAGTACTTC.

The V call is TRBV19, the J call TRBJ2-7; D is perhaps TRBD1 (6 bases). Trimming removed 4 bases at V and 6 bases at J, with 10 bases between. Germline V gene sequence: CDR1 LNHDA, CDR2 SQIVND (reference sequence). This CDR3 contains 12 residues. The CDR3 region is CASSTQGFEQYF. For the CDR3, the DNA is TGTGCCAGTAGTACACAGGGTTTCGAGCAGTACTTC.